The next 10 T cell receptor beta chains were all read from a single sample in a study of T cell repertoires in cytomegalovirus infection. TCRdb analysed the reads with MiXCR anew, one entry per CDR3 protein. The table records about 450,000 distinct CDR3 sequences, roughly 31% of them present only once. The sequencing sample was made of PBMCs. Receptors were obtained from a human donor in good health (CMV status not recorded). Some clones in this sample may be carry-over from other donors' samples.

This clonotype was seen only a few times. The rearrangement uses TRBV7-9 and TRBJ2-5; TRBD2 matches at 13 bases. Unmatched junction bases numbered 6, after V lost 3 bases and J lost 5 bases. The CDR3 extends over 16 amino acids. Germline V gene sequence: CDR1 SEHNR, CDR2 FQNEAQ (reference sequence). The CDR3 nucleotides read TGTGCCAGCAGCTTGACTAGCGGGGGGTTCGGGGAGACCCAGTACTTC. Its protein is CASSLTSGGFGETQYF.

This clonotype was detected a few times. The chain links TRBV7-9 to TRBJ1-1; TRBD1 might be the D (6 bases). Germline CDR1 SEHNR, CDR2 FQNEAQ (reference sequence). The CDR3 contains 14 residues. V lost 5 bases to trimming and J lost 5 bases, with 15 bases between them. For the CDR3, the DNA is TGTGCCAGCAGCGGCAACAGGGATATTACTGAAGCTTTCTTT. Translating gives CASSGNRDITEAFF.

The V call is TRBV6-6, the J call TRBJ1-5, with D hard to call. V lost 2 bases and J lost 3, with 17 bases in between. The CDR3 has 17 amino acids. From germline, CDR1 is MNHNY and CDR2 SVGAGI (reference sequence). CDR3 sequence reads: CASSYPLGARYNQPQHF. The CDR3 DNA reads as TGTGCCAGCAGTTACCCGCTGGGCGCCAGGTACAATCAGCCCCAGCATTTT.

This clonotype turned up a few times. The genes are TRBV11-2 and TRBJ1-4, with D perhaps TRBD1 (6 bases). Germline CDR1 and CDR2: SGHAT and FQNNGV. This CDR3 is built from 16 residues. The ends were cut back, 4 bases at V and 0 bases at J, with 12 bases in the middle. In nucleotides, the CDR3 is TGTGCCAGCAGCTCAGGGACACTCACAACTAATGAAAAACTGTTTTTT. Its protein is CASSSGTLTTNEKLFF. Based on the CDR3 plus reference TRBV11-2 and TRBJ1-4, the full variable domain is EAGVAQSPRYKIIEKRQSVAFWCNPISGHATLYWYQQILGQGPKLLIQFQNNGVVDDSQLPKDRFSAERLKGVDSTLKIQPAKLEDSAVYLCASSSGTLTTNEKLFFGSGTQLSVL.

The V call is TRBV6-5, the J call TRBJ2-2; D is perhaps TRBD1 or TRBD2 (6 bases each). V lost 2 bases and J 4 bases, leaving 11 bases between the germline ends. Per germline, CDR1 MNHEY and CDR2 SVGAGI. This CDR3 has 15 amino acids. CDR3 nucleotide sequence: TGTGCCAGCAGTTACACTCGGGGGCCCACCGGGGAGCTGTTTTTT. As protein: CASSYTRGPTGELFF.

The chain carries TRBV5-6 and TRBJ2-5; 8 bases align to TRBD2. V trimming: 2 bases; J trimming: 5 bases; junction bases outside the gene matches: 5. The CDR3 is 14 amino acids. Germline V gene data show CDR1 as SGHDT and CDR2 as YYEEEE. This CDR3 reads CASSFAGTSETQYF. DNA of the CDR3: TGTGCCAGCAGCTTCGCCGGGACTAGTGAGACCCAGTACTTC.

V gene TRBV7-2 combines with J gene TRBJ2-3; 14 nucleotides agree with TRBD2. This CDR3 spans 18 amino acids. The trim removed 5 bases at V and 2 bases at J, leaving 9 bases unmatched. In germline, CDR1 is SGHTA, CDR2 FQGNSA. The CDR3 loop is CASSRLAGGLSYTDTQYF. In nucleotides, the CDR3 is TGTGCCAGCAGCCGACTAGCGGGGGGGCTTTCCTACACAGATACGCAGTATTTT.

The chain links TRBV5-8 to TRBJ1-4; D perhaps matches TRBD1 (6 bases). This CDR3 comprises 16 residues. V lost 2 bases to trimming and J lost 8 bases, with 19 bases between them. The germline gives CDR1 SGHTS, CDR2 YDEGEE. The CDR3 nucleotides are TGTGCCAGCAGCTTAAGACCACAGGGTCTTTTGGAAAAACTGTTTTTT. Its protein is CASSLRPQGLLEKLFF.

This clonotype was found a few times. The chain uses TRBV7-2 and TRBJ1-1, with D perhaps TRBD1 (5 bases). Trimming took off 5 bases at V and 0 bases at J, with 10 bases between the two ends. Looked up from germline, CDR1 is SGHTA and CDR2 is FQGNSA. This CDR3 spans 14 amino acids. The CDR3 DNA follows: TGTGCCAGCAGCACCTGGGGCCTGAACACTGAAGCTTTCTTT. Its translation: CASSTWGLNTEAFF.

The chain has TRBV3-1 and TRBJ2-5, with unresolved D. V shed 0 bases and J shed 7 bases, with 9 bases lying between them. CDR3 length: 13 residues. CDR1 is LGHDT, CDR2 YNNKEL, per germline (reference sequence). The CDR3 nucleotides read TGTGCCAGCAGCCAAGATTCTGCGGCGACCCAGTACTTC. It codes for CASSQDSAATQYF.